The 31 T cell receptor beta chains given below trace back to one sample, sequenced in a study of blood T cell repertoires in COVID-19. Method: immunoSEQ multiplex PCR; TCRdb's copy keeps in-frame clones and lacks some. The data show approximately 12,000 clones, 82% seen once. The sequenced sample was peripheral blood. All receptors derive from a human donor in a cohort sampled during active COVID-19.

The rearrangement uses TRBV27 and TRBJ2-1; 10 bases match TRBD2. The CDR3 length is 17 residues. The germline gives CDR1 MNHEY, CDR2 SMNVEV (reference sequence). The ends lost 6 bases at V and 2 bases at J; junction bases unmatched: 10. CDR3 residues: CASRAAISGGPYNEQFF. For the CDR3, the DNA is TGTGCCAGCAGAGCAGCGATTAGCGGGGGGCCCTACAATGAGCAGTTCTTC.

J is TRBJ2-7 and V is TRBV7-6, with 13 bases that match TRBD2. CDR3 length: 16 amino acids. Trimming cost V 0 bases and J 6 bases; bases outside gene matches: 5. Germline assignment: CDR1 SGHVS and CDR2 FNYEAQ. CDR3 in amino acids: CASSLATSGGAGEQYF. The DNA of the CDR3 is TGTGCCAGCAGCTTAGCTACTAGCGGGGGGGCAGGCGAGCAGTACTTC.

J is TRBJ1-4 and V is TRBV20-1; 8 bases are shared with TRBD1. Germline V gene sequence: CDR1 DFQATT, CDR2 SNEGSKA (reference sequence). This CDR3 spans 15 amino acids. V lost 3 bases and J lost 5; bases outside the gene matches: 8. This CDR3 is CSASLRTGWNEKLFF. The DNA of the CDR3 is TGCAGTGCTAGTCTGCGGACAGGGTGGAATGAAAAACTGTTTTTT.

The chain employs TRBV20-1 and TRBJ1-4; no definite D call. Germline V gives CDR1 DFQATT, CDR2 SNEGSKA (reference sequence). The V and J ends lost 3 bases and 7 bases respectively, with 6 bases between them. The CDR3 consists of 11 residues. CDR3 region: CSARLSEKLFF. CDR3 DNA: TGCAGTGCTAGGCTGAGTGAAAAACTGTTTTTT.

This clone was recorded once. The chain uses TRBV6-1 and TRBJ2-2; a possible D gene is TRBD1 (6 bases). Deletions cut 1 base from V and 5 bases from J, with 20 bases between. CDR3 length: 18 amino acids. Germline V gene data show CDR1 as MNHNS and CDR2 as SASEGT. CDR3 DNA: TGTGCCAGCAGTGAAGATCCTTCGGCCAGGGGCAATACCGGGGAGCTGTTTTTT. This gives the protein CASSEDPSARGNTGELFF.

This clone was found a few times. This chain links TRBV7-9 with TRBJ2-2; TRBD1 is a possible D gene (8 bases). Germline V lookup: CDR1 SEHNR, CDR2 FQNEAQ (reference sequence). V dropped 1 base and J dropped 4 bases, with 22 bases sitting between them. The length of the CDR3 is 19 residues. The DNA of the CDR3 is TGTGCCAGCAGCTTAGACTATCCGGGGGGACAGGTAACCACCGGGGAGCTGTTTTTT. This encodes CASSLDYPGGQVTTGELFF.

J is TRBJ2-3 and V is TRBV6-5; 8 bases map to TRBD2. Looked up from germline, CDR1 is MNHEY and CDR2 is SVGAGI. This CDR3 is built from 15 residues. V dropped 6 bases and J dropped 4; count of bases not matched to a gene: 9. The CDR3 DNA follows: TGTGCCAGCAGAGAGAACAGAGCGGGGGCAGATACGCAGTATTTT. Translating it yields CASRENRAGADTQYF.

V gene TRBV7-3 combines with J gene TRBJ2-1; TRBD2 agrees at 7 bases. Germline V lookup: CDR1 SGHTA, CDR2 FQGTGA. The V segment lost 2 bases and the J segment 5 bases; nucleotides outside the gene matches: 3. This CDR3 has 14 amino acids. CDR3 residues: CASSLGTTNNEQFF. DNA of the CDR3: TGTGCCAGCAGCTTAGGGACTACCAACAATGAGCAGTTCTTC.

The V and J genes are TRBV7-9 and TRBJ1-6; D is possibly TRBD1 (5 bases). V shed 5 bases and J shed 7 bases, with 12 bases lying between them. Per the germline V gene, CDR1 is SEHNR and CDR2 is FQNEAQ (reference sequence). The CDR3 runs to 14 residues. DNA for the CDR3: TGTGCCAGCAGCCTAGGACATAGGAATTCACCCCTCCACTTT. Amino acid sequence: CASSLGHRNSPLHF. The variable domain in full, completed from reference TRBV7-9 and TRBJ1-6, reads DTGVSQNPRHKITKRGQNVTFRCDPISEHNRLYWYRQTLGQGPEFLTYFQNEAQLEKSRLLSDRFSAERPKGSFSTLEIQRTEQGDSAMYLCASSLGHRNSPLHFGNGTRLTVT.

This clone is a singleton in its sample. The rearrangement joins TRBV6-5 to TRBJ1-1, with TRBD1 matching over 10 bases. The V and J ends lost 6 bases and 3 bases, in that order; junction bases with no gene match: 4. The V gene's germline CDR1 is MNHEY and CDR2 SVGAGI. CDR3 length equals 14 residues. The chain's CDR3 is CASRRTGGDTEAFF. Written as DNA, the CDR3 is TGTGCCAGCAGACGGACAGGGGGGGACACTGAAGCTTTCTTT.

The rearrangement joins TRBV4-1 to TRBJ1-2; D unclear. CDR1 is MGHRA, CDR2 YSYEKL, per germline. This CDR3 is built from 15 residues. Trimming took off 4 bases at V and 8 bases at J, with 20 bases between the two ends. DNA for the CDR3: TGCGCCAGCAGCCGGCCCGAGGGCGCGGTAGACGGCTACACCTTC. This gives the protein CASSRPEGAVDGYTF.

CDR3 sequence: CASSPGGQGIGRAFF. DNA for the CDR3: TGTGCCAGCAGCCCTGGGGGACAGGGGATAGGTAGGGCTTTCTTT. This chain joins TRBV28 and TRBJ1-1; the match to TRBD1 covers 10 bases. This CDR3 is 15 amino acids long. V shed 6 bases, J shed 11 bases, and the junction held 15 bases outside the gene matches. Germline assignment: CDR1 MDHEN and CDR2 SYDVKM.

The CDR3, as DNA: TGTGCCACCAGTGACCGGACAGGGGCCCCTCTTGGCTACACCTTC. Translating it yields CATSDRTGAPLGYTF. The chain is built from TRBV24-1 and TRBJ1-2; TRBD1 aligns across 9 bases. The CDR3 contains 15 residues. CDR1 is KGHDR, CDR2 SFDVKD, per germline. Trimming at V came to 4 bases and at J to 7 bases, leaving 9 bases not matched to a gene.

The chain is built from TRBV21-1 and TRBJ1-1; whether TRBD1, the table's D call, matches the DNA was not checked. TRBV21-1 constitutes a pseudogene. The CDR3 extends over 17 amino acids. CDR3 loop: CASSKALYQGQDTEAFF. The DNA for the CDR3 is TGTGCCAGCAGCAAAGCCCTCTACCAGGGGCAGGACACTGAAGCTTTCTTT.

CDR3 residues: CASSPSGNTEAFF. CDR3 sequence (DNA): TGCGCCAGCAGCCCTTCAGGGAACACTGAAGCTTTCTTT. The chain carries TRBV10-1 and TRBJ1-1; D gene uncertain. Germline CDR1 is WNHNN and CDR2 is SYGVQD (reference sequence). This CDR3 spans 13 amino acids. The ends were cut back, 6 bases at V and 1 base at J, with 9 bases in the middle.

The CDR3 spells CAISGDSNEQFF. CDR3 in DNA: TGTGCCATCAGTGGTGACAGCAATGAGCAGTTCTTC. The genes are TRBV10-3 and TRBJ2-1, with a possible D match to TRBD1 (5 bases). Trimming left V 4 bases short and J 6 bases short, with 7 bases between. From germline, CDR1 is ENHRY and CDR2 SYGVKD. The CDR3 is made up of 12 amino acids.

This chain joins TRBV2 and TRBJ2-7; the match to TRBD1 covers 8 bases. CDR1 is SNHLY and CDR2 is FYNNEI in the germline V gene. CDR3 length: 13 residues. The ends lost 6 bases at V and 2 bases at J; junction bases unmatched: 3. In DNA form, the CDR3 reads TGTGCCAGCAGGGACAGGGCCACCTACGAGCAGTACTTC. It codes for CASRDRATYEQYF.

This clone was seen just once. The V gene is TRBV11-3, the J gene TRBJ2-2; D unclear. CDR3 size: 14 residues. Germline V lookup: CDR1 SGHNT, CDR2 YENEEA. V was clipped by 2 bases and J by 1 base, with 5 bases between them. The CDR3 reads CASSLSLNTGELFF. The CDR3 bases are TGTGCCAGCAGCTTATCCCTGAACACCGGGGAGCTGTTTTTT. Variable domain in full (rest from reference TRBV11-3 and TRBJ2-2): EAGVVQSPRYKIIEKKQPVAFWCNPISGHNTLYWYLQNLGQGPELLIRYENEEAVDDSQLPKDRFSAERLKGVDSTLKIQPAELGDSAVYLCASSLSLNTGELFFGEGSRLTVL.

The chain links TRBV6-1 to TRBJ1-5, with 7 bases lining up with TRBD1. This CDR3 region has 18 residues. J lost 0 bases, V lost 1 base, and 9 bases had no gene match. CDR1 and CDR2 from the germline V gene are MNHNS and SASEGT. The CDR3 DNA is TGTGCCAGCAGTGAAGTGGAGGGGGCCCCCTCTAGCAATCAGCCCCAGCATTTT. Translated: CASSEVEGAPSSNQPQHF.

This clone has just a few counts. The chain couples TRBV7-9 to TRBJ2-7; tentative D call: TRBD1 (5 bases). Trimming cost V 7 bases and J 2 bases, with 18 bases left between them. Germline CDR1 reads SEHNR; CDR2 reads FQNEAQ (reference sequence). CDR3 length equals 15 residues. The DNA of the CDR3 is TGTGCCAGCACCTTCCCTGGGGCTAAGGCCTACGAGCAGTACTTC. Encoded protein: CASTFPGAKAYEQYF.

The chain is built from TRBV6-1 and TRBJ1-5; D is possibly TRBD1 (6 bases). Germline-derived CDR1 and CDR2 are MNHNS and SASEGT. The ends were cut back, 0 bases at V and 4 bases at J, with 13 bases in the middle. The CDR3 covers 16 residues. This CDR3 reads CASSEARGSGNQPQHF. The CDR3 region has the DNA TGTGCCAGCAGTGAAGCGAGGGGGTCAGGTAATCAGCCCCAGCATTTT.

The chain links TRBV13 to TRBJ2-7; D unresolved. The CDR3 extends over 12 amino acids. Germline loops: CDR1 PRHDT, CDR2 FYEKMQ (reference sequence). Trimming took 0 bases from V and 5 from J, leaving 5 bases between them. The CDR3 loop is CASSLGAHEQYF. CDR3 nucleotide sequence: TGTGCCAGCAGCTTAGGGGCTCACGAGCAGTACTTC.

This clone came up a few times. The V gene is TRBV6-5, the J gene TRBJ1-1; D remains ambiguous. V was clipped by 7 bases and J by 4 bases, with 19 bases between them. The V gene's germline CDR1 is MNHEY and CDR2 SVGAGI. The CDR3 length is 15 residues. CDR3 sequence: CASKWSSSRFTEAFF. The CDR3 DNA is TGTGCCAGCAAGTGGAGTAGTTCTAGGTTCACTGAAGCTTTCTTT.

This rearrangement joins TRBV6-6 to TRBJ2-7; D is perhaps TRBD2 (7 bases). Trimming removed 6 bases at V and 5 bases at J, with 23 bases between. This CDR3 is built from 16 residues. The germline gives CDR1 MNHNY, CDR2 SVGAGI (reference sequence). CDR3 in amino acids: CASRGFGGRGVNEQYF. CDR3 nucleotides: TGTGCCAGCAGGGGCTTCGGGGGGCGCGGAGTTAACGAGCAGTACTTC.

The sample holds a few counts of this clone. The chain recombines TRBV30 with TRBJ1-5; TRBD1 agrees at 8 bases. Unmatched junction bases numbered 5, after V lost 6 bases and J lost 1 base. Germline V gene lookup returns CDR1 GTSNPN and CDR2 SVGIG (reference sequence). The CDR3 extends over 14 amino acids. CDR3 sequence reads: CACGQGLSNQPQHF. The CDR3 DNA reads TGTGCCTGTGGACAGGGACTGAGCAATCAGCCCCAGCATTTT. Full variable domain (rest looked up from reference TRBV30 and TRBJ1-5): SQTIHQWPATLVQPVGSPLSLECTVEGTSNPNLYWYRQAAGRGLQLLFYSVGIGQISSEVPQNLSASRPQDRQFILSSKKLLLSDSGFYLCACGQGLSNQPQHFGDGTRLSIL.

A few counts support this clone. The chain uses TRBV6-5 and TRBJ1-2, with 8 bases matching TRBD1. From germline, CDR1 is MNHEY and CDR2 SVGAGI. The CDR3 extends over 15 amino acids. V lost 4 bases, J lost 6 bases, and 10 bases stayed unmatched. The CDR3 nucleotides read TGTGCCAGCAGTTGGTCGACAGGGGTTGGTGATGGCTACACCTTC. Its translation: CASSWSTGVGDGYTF.

This chain uses TRBV19 with TRBJ1-5; possible D gene TRBD1, 6 bases. The ends were cut back, 11 bases at V and 4 bases at J, with 18 bases in the middle. The CDR3 covers 14 residues. CDR1 LNHDA and CDR2 SQIVND come from the germline V gene (reference sequence). CDR3 nucleotide sequence: TGTGCCTTTAGGGGCAGGGGCGAAAATCAGCCCCAGCATTTT. This gives the protein CAFRGRGENQPQHF.

The chain recombines TRBV2 with TRBJ1-5; the D gene is possibly TRBD1 (6 bases). The CDR3 loop spans 15 amino acids. V shed 6 bases and J shed 5 bases, with 17 bases lying between them. Germline CDR1 reads SNHLY; CDR2 reads FYNNEI. The CDR3 loop is CASRARQAADQPQHF. CDR3 bases: TGTGCCAGCAGGGCCAGACAGGCGGCTGATCAGCCCCAGCATTTT. The full variable domain, completed using reference TRBV2 and TRBJ1-5, is EPEVTQTPSHQVTQMGQEVILRCVPISNHLYFYWYRQILGQKVEFLVSFYNNEISEKSEIFDDQFSVERPDGSNFTLKIRSTKLEDSAMYFCASRARQAADQPQHFGDGTRLSIL.

The genes are TRBV11-2 and TRBJ2-4, with D uncertain. There are 18 residues in the CDR3. Looked up from germline, CDR1 is SGHAT and CDR2 is FQNNGV. V was trimmed by 1 base and J by 0 bases, leaving 16 bases between them. The CDR3 nucleotides are TGTGCCAGCAGCTTAGGTCTAGAAGTAATACTAGCCAAAAACATTCAGTACTTC. As protein: CASSLGLEVILAKNIQYF.

This chain links TRBV14 with TRBJ2-1; D is unresolved. The germline gives CDR1 SGHDN, CDR2 FVKESK. The CDR3 sequence is 14 residues long. Trimming removed 0 bases at V and 5 bases at J, with 8 bases between. The CDR3 sequence: CASSQEQTNNEQFF. In DNA, the CDR3 is TGTGCCAGCAGCCAAGAACAGACCAACAATGAGCAGTTCTTC.

V gene TRBV29-1 combines with J gene TRBJ2-3, with TRBD2 matching 7 bases. This CDR3 is built from 14 residues. Germline CDR1 and CDR2: SQVTM and ANQGSEA. Trimming took 4 bases from V and 6 from J; bases not matched to a gene: 10. For the CDR3, the DNA is TGCAGCGTTGTCGGGGGGAGGGACGTGGATACGCAGTATTTT. It is translated as CSVVGGRDVDTQYF.